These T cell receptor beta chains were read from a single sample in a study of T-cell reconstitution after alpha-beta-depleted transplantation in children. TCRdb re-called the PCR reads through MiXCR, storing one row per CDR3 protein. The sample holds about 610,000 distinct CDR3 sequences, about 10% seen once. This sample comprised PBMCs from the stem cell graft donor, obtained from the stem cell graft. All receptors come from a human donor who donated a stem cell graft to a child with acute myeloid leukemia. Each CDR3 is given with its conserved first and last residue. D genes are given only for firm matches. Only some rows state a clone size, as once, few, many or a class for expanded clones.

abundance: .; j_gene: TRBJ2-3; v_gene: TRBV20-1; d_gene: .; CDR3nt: TGCAGTGCCCCATCTGGGACTCAGGGAGATACGCAGTATTTT; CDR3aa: CSAPSGTQGDTQYF
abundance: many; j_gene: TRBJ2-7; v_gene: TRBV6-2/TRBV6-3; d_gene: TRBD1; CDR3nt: TGTGCCACCATAGGGCAGGGGGAGACCTACGAGCAGTACTTC; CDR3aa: CATIGQGETYEQYF
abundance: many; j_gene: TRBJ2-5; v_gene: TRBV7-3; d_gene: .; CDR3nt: TGTGCCAGCAGCTTAACACCGGCCTACGAAGAGACCCAGTACTTC; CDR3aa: CASSLTPAYEETQYF
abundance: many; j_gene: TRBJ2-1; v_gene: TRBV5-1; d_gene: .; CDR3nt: TGCGCCAGCAGCATAGACTGGCCGTACAATGAGCAGTTCTTC; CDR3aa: CASSIDWPYNEQFF
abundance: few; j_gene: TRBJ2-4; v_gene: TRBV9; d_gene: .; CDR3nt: TGTGCCAGCAGCGTAGCCGAATTTTGGGACATTCAGTACTTC; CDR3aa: CASSVAEFWDIQYF
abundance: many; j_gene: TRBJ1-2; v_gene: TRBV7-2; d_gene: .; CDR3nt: TGTGCCAGCACCTTTGCAAGTCGGGGATCAGGCTACACCTTC; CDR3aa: CASTFASRGSGYTF
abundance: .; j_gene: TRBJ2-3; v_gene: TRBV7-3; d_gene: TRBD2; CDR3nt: TGTGCCAGCAGCAGGACTAGCGGGAGAGCAGATACGCAGTATTTT; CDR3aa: CASSRTSGRADTQYF
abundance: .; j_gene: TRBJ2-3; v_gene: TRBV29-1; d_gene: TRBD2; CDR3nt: TGCAGCGTTGAGAGACTAGCGGGGGCAGATACGCAGTATTTT; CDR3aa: CSVERLAGADTQYF
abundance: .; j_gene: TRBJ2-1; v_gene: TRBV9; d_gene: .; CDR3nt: TGTGCCAGCAGCTCTCGACTAGAAAGTGAGCAGTTCTTC; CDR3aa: CASSSRLESEQFF
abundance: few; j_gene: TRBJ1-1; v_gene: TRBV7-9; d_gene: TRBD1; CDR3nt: TGTGCCAGCAGCTTAGTTGGACAGGGGGCCAGTGAAGCTTTCTTT; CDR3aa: CASSLVGQGASEAFF
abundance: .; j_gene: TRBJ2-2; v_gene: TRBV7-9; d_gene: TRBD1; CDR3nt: TGTGCCAGCAGCATTCTCGGACAGGGAGGGAACACCGGGGAGCTGTTTTTT; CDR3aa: CASSILGQGGNTGELFF
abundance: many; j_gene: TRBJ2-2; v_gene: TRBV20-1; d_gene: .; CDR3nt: TGCAGTGCTACAATCACCCGTGGGGGGGAGCTGTTTTTT; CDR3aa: CSATITRGGELFF
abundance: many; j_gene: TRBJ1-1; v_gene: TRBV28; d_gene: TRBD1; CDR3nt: TGTGCCAGCAGTCGACAGGGGGCGAGAGGTGAAGCTTTCTTT; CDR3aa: CASSRQGARGEAFF
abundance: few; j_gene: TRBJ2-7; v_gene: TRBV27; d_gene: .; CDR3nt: TGTGCCAGCAGTTTTGGCAACTACTACTACGAGCAGTACTTC; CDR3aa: CASSFGNYYYEQYF
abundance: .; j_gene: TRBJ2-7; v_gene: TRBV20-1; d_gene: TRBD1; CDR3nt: TGCAGTGCTACCGGGACAGGGATCCACGAGCAGTACTTC; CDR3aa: CSATGTGIHEQYF
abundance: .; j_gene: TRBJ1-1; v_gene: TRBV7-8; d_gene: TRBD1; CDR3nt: TGTGCCAGCACCTCTTCTCGACCGGGGACAGCGATGAACACTGAAGCTTTCTTT; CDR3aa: CASTSSRPGTAMNTEAFF
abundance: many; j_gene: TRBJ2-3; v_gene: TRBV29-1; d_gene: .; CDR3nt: TGCAGCGTTGAAGAAATCGGTCCCAGGGTCCGCTATACTTTT; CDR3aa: CSVEEIGPRVRYTF
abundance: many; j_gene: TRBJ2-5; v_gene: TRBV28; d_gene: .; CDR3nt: TGTGCCAGCAGTTTACTGGGGGCGCAAGGGGAGACCCAGTACTTC; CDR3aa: CASSLLGAQGETQYF
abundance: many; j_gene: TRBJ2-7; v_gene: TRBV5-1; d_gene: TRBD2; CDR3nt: TGCGCCAGCAGCTTTAAAGCGGGAGGCTACGAGCAGTACTTC; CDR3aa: CASSFKAGGYEQYF
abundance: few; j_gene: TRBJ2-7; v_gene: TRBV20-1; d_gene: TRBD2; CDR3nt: TGCAGTGCCCCCCGGACTAGCGGGAGGTACGAGCAGTACTTC; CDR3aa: CSAPRTSGRYEQYF
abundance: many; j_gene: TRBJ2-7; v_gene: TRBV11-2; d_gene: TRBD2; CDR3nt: TGTGCCAGCAGCCCTAGGACTAGCTACGAGCAGTACTTC; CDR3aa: CASSPRTSYEQYF
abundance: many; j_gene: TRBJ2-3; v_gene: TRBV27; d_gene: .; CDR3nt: TGTGCCAGCAGTTTAATGGCGGGCGCCTTTCCGCAGTATTTT; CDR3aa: CASSLMAGAFPQYF
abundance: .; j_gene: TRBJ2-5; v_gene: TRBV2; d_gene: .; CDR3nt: TGTGCCAGAGCGGGACACATCCAAGAGACCCAGTACTTC; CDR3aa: CARAGHIQETQYF
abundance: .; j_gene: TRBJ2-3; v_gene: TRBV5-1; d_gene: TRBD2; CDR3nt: TGCGCCAGCAGCTTGGGGTCTAGCGGGAGATCAGATACGCAGTATTTT; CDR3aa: CASSLGSSGRSDTQYF
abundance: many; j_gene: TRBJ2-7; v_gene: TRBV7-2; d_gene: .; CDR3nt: TGTGCCAGCAGCGCTAGTCCCGGGACTGCCTTAAGGGAGCAGTACTTC; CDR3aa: CASSASPGTALREQYF
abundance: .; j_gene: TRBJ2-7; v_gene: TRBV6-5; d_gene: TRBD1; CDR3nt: TGTGCCAGCAGCCAGGACAGGCCGACCTACGAGCAGTACTTC; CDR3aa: CASSQDRPTYEQYF
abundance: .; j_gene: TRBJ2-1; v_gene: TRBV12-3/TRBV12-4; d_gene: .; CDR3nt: TGTGCCAGCAGTATTAGGGCAGCGGGCCGACGGTCCAATGAGCAGTTCTTC; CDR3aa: CASSIRAAGRRSNEQFF
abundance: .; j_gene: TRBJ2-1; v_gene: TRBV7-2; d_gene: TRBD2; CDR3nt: TGTGCCAGCAGCTCCTCTAGCGGATTTTCCAATGAGCAGTTCTTC; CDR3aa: CASSSSSGFSNEQFF
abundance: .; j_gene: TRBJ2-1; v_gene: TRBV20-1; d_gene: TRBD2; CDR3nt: TGCAGTGCTAGGGATCTTAGCGGGAGGGTGCGGGGTAATGAGCAGTTCTTC; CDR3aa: CSARDLSGRVRGNEQFF
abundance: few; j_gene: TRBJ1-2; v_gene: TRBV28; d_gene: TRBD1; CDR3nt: TGTGCCAGCAGTGGTTACAGGGGTTCGCGGCGCTACACCTTC; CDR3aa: CASSGYRGSRRYTF
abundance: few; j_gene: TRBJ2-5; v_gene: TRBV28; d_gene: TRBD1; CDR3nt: TGTGCCACGTTGGACAGGGTGCAGACCCAGTACTTC; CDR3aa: CATLDRVQTQYF
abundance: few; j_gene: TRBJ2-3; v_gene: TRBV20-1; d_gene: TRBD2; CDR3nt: TGCAGTGCTCCGACTAGCGGGATCCCAGATACGCAGTATTTT; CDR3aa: CSAPTSGIPDTQYF
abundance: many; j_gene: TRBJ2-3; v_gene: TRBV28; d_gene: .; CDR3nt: TGTGCCAGCAGTTCAATAATAGCCGGGGCAGATACGCAGTATTTT; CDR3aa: CASSSIIAGADTQYF
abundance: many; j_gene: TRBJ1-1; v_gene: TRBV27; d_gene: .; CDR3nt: TGTGCCAGCAGTTTATACTCGAACACTGAAGCTTTCTTT; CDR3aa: CASSLYSNTEAFF
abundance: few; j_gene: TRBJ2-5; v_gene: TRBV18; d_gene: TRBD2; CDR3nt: TGTGCCAGCTCCGCTTTAGCGGGAGAAGGAGAGACCCAGTACTTC; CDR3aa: CASSALAGEGETQYF
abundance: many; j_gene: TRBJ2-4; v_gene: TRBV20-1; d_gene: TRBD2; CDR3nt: TGCAGTGAGTCTAGCGGGAGGACAAGCATTCAGTACTTC; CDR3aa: CSESSGRTSIQYF
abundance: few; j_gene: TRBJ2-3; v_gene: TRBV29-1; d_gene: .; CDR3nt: TGCAGCGTTGGGGACACAGATACGCAGTATTTT; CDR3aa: CSVGDTDTQYF
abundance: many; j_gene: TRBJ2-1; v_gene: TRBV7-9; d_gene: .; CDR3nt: TGTGCCAGCAGCGGAGGAAGCTCCTACAATGAGCAGTTCTTC; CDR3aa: CASSGGSSYNEQFF
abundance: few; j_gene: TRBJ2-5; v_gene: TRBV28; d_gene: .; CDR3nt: TGTGCCAGCAGTTTATCCTTCCAGCGGAGAGAGACCCAGTACTTC; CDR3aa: CASSLSFQRRETQYF
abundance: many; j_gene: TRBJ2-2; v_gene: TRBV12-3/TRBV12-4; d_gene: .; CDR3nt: TGTGCCAGCAGTTTAACGCCGTCCGGGGAGCTGTTTTTT; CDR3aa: CASSLTPSGELFF
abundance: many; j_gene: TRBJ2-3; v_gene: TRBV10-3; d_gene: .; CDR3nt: TGTGCCACTACGGGACTCCAGACATCTACAGATACGCAGTATTTT; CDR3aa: CATTGLQTSTDTQYF
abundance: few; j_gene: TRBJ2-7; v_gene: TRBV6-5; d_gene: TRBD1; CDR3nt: TGTGCCAGCAGTCTACAGACAGGGGCCTACGAGCAGTACTTC; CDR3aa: CASSLQTGAYEQYF
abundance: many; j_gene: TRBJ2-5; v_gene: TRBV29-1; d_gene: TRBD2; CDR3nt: TGCAGCGTTCGGACGGGGGGAGAGACCCAGTACTTC; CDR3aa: CSVRTGGETQYF
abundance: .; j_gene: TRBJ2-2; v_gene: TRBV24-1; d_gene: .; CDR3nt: TGTGCCACCAGGTCGCTGCACACCGGGGAGCTGTTTTTT; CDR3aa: CATRSLHTGELFF
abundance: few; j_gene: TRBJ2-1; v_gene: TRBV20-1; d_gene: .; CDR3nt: TGCAGTGCTAGAGATATAACGAAGGTCGGGAATGAGCAGTTCTTC; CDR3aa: CSARDITKVGNEQFF
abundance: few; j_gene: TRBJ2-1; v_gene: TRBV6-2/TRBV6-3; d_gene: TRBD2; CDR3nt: TGTGCCAGCAACCAACTAGCGGGAGGGCCCTACAATGAGCAGTTCTTC; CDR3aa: CASNQLAGGPYNEQFF
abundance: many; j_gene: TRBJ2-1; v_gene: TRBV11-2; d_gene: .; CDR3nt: TGTGCCAGCAGCTTAGGTCTTCTTGGGACCTACAATGAGCAGTTCTTC; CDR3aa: CASSLGLLGTYNEQFF
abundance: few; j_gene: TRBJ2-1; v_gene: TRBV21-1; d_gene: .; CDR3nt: TGTGCCAGCTGGCCAGAGGACCCCGACAATGAGCAGTTCTTC; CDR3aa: CASWPEDPDNEQFF
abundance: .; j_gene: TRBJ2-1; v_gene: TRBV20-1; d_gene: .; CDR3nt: TGCAGTGCTAGAGATCCCCCTGAGCAGTTCTTC; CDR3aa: CSARDPPEQFF
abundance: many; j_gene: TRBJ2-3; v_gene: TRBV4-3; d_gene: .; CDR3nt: TGCGCCAGCAGCCAAGATTGGGAGAGCACAGATACGCAGTATTTT; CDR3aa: CASSQDWESTDTQYF
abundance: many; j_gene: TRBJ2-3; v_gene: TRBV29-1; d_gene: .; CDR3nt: TGCAGCGTTGAGGCAAGCACAGATACGCAGTATTTT; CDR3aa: CSVEASTDTQYF
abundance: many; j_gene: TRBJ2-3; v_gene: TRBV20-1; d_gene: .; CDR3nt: TGCAGTGCTAGTCGTTCTAGCGCGCAGTATTTT; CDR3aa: CSASRSSAQYF
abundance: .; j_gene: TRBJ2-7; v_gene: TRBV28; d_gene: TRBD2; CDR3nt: TGTGCCAGCAGTTTAGTCTTGGGACTAGCCTATCGCTCCTACGAGCAGTACTTC; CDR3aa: CASSLVLGLAYRSYEQYF
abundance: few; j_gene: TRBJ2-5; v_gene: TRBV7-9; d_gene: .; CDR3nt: TGTGCCAGCAAGGGGGAGGCAAGAGAGACCCAGTACTTC; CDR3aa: CASKGEARETQYF